This passage covers 27 T cell receptor beta chains from one sample sequenced in a study of blood T cell repertoires in COVID-19. The protocol was immunoSEQ multiplex PCR, while the TCRdb copy is restricted to in-frame clones and leaves out a portion. Altogether some 500,000 clones are present, 70% to 90% being singletons, with the ten largest covering around 1.9%. Sequenced material: PBMCs or T cells enriched from blood (not recorded which). The receptors originated from a woman in her thirties or forties who had recovered from COVID-19.

The chain uses TRBV4-3 and TRBJ2-3, with 12 bases matching TRBD2. CDR1 and CDR2 from the germline V gene are LGHNA and YSLEER. Trimming took 0 bases from V and 2 from J; bases not matched to a gene: 6. The CDR3 has 18 residues. The CDR3 sequence is CASSQDWGLAGYTDTQYF. The CDR3 nucleotides read TGCGCCAGCAGCCAAGATTGGGGACTAGCGGGCTACACAGATACGCAGTATTTT.

The CDR3 protein is CASRRQGAEEGYTF. Here the CDR3 DNA reads TGTGCCAGTAGACGACAGGGGGCCGAGGAGGGCTACACCTTC. The chain employs TRBV19 and TRBJ1-2; 10 bases match TRBD1. Looked up from germline, CDR1 is LNHDA and CDR2 is SQIVND (reference sequence). The CDR3 covers 14 residues. The V segment lost 6 bases and the J segment 8 bases; nucleotides outside the gene matches: 9. The whole variable domain, filled in from reference TRBV19 and TRBJ1-2, reads DGGITQSPKYLFRKEGQNVTLSCEQNLNHDAMYWYRQDPGQGLRLIYYSQIVNDFQKGDIAEGYSVSREKKESFPLTVTSAQKNPTAFYLCASRRQGAEEGYTFGSGTRLTVV.

This sequence joins TRBV18 and TRBJ1-4; 7 nucleotides agree with TRBD1. Germline V CDR1 and CDR2: KGHSH, LQKENI. Trimming took 2 bases from V and 6 from J; bases not matched to a gene: 9. The CDR3 extends over 16 amino acids. CDR3 sequence (DNA): TGTGCCAGCTCACCAAGGAGGGACAGTTTTTATGAAAAACTGTTTTTT. Translating gives CASSPRRDSFYEKLFF.

The chain combines TRBV30 with TRBJ2-4, with 10 positions matching TRBD2. V shed 3 bases and J 3 bases; nucleotides not matched to a gene: 11. Germline CDR1 is GTSNPN and CDR2 is SVGIG (reference sequence). CDR3 length: 17 residues. CDR3 sequence: CAWSDPGLAWSKNIQYF. The CDR3 DNA follows: TGTGCCTGGAGCGATCCGGGACTAGCGTGGAGCAAAAACATTCAGTACTTC.

This rearrangement joins TRBV10-3 to TRBJ2-7, with a possible D match to TRBD2 (6 bases). This CDR3 is 15 amino acids long. V lost 0 bases, J lost 5 bases, and 14 bases lay in between. CDR1 is ENHRY and CDR2 is SYGVKD in the germline V gene. The CDR3 region is CAISESSGTYNEQYF. In DNA, the CDR3 is TGTGCCATCAGTGAGTCGTCCGGGACTTACAACGAGCAGTACTTC.

V gene TRBV10-1 combines with J gene TRBJ2-2, with 11 bases aligning to TRBD2. Germline V lookup: CDR1 WNHNN, CDR2 SYGVQD (reference sequence). V lost 1 base and J lost 5; bases outside the gene matches: 0. The CDR3 sequence is 15 residues long. Written as DNA, the CDR3 is TGCGCCAGCAGTGAGTGGACTAGCGGGACCGGGGAGCTGTTTTTT. Translating gives CASSEWTSGTGELFF.

The V call is TRBV9, the J call TRBJ2-6, with 7 bases that match TRBD1. Per germline, CDR1 SGDLS and CDR2 YYNGEE. The CDR3 length is 19 residues. J gave up 0 bases and V 4 bases, and 13 bases lay outside the gene matches. CDR3 residues: CASSPRRDRSSSGANVLTF. DNA of the CDR3: TGTGCCAGCAGCCCCCGTCGGGACAGATCTAGCTCTGGGGCCAACGTCCTGACTTTC.

V is TRBV11-2 and J is TRBJ2-3, with 8 bases that match TRBD2. The CDR3 has 16 residues. V lost 1 base to trimming and J lost 5 bases; unmatched junction nucleotides: 8. Germline V gene data show CDR1 as SGHAT and CDR2 as FQNNGV. The DNA of the CDR3 is TGTGCCAGCAGCTTAGTCCAGCGCCTAGCGGGAGATACGCAGTATTTT. It encodes CASSLVQRLAGDTQYF.

The chain is built from TRBV24-1 and TRBJ2-1; D may be TRBD2 (5 bases). The CDR3 contains 16 residues. The V gene's germline CDR1 is KGHDR and CDR2 SFDVKD. V gave up 2 bases and J gave up 0 bases, with 10 bases separating them. CDR3 in amino acids: CATSDSSAGSYNEQFF. CDR3 DNA: TGTGCCACCAGTGATTCCAGCGCGGGCTCCTACAATGAGCAGTTCTTC.

The rearrangement joins TRBV10-1 to TRBJ2-3; D is possibly TRBD1 (7 bases). The CDR3 spans 13 residues. The germline V gene encodes CDR1 WNHNN and CDR2 SYGVQD (reference sequence). Trimming took off 6 bases at V and 5 bases at J, with 12 bases between the two ends. This chain's CDR3 is CASSRGEGDTQYF. DNA of the CDR3: TGCGCCAGCAGCAGGGGGGAAGGAGATACGCAGTATTTT.

The chain links TRBV19 to TRBJ2-1; no clear D. The CDR3 runs to 14 residues. Germline lookup yields CDR1 LNHDA and CDR2 SQIVND (reference sequence). V lost 3 bases and J lost 3, with 9 bases in between. The CDR3, as DNA: TGTGCCAGTAGTATGTCTCGAGTCTACAATGAGCAGTTCTTC. Its translation is CASSMSRVYNEQFF.

CDR3 sequence: CASSINSGRSSYNEQFF. CDR3 DNA: TGTGCCAGTAGTATAAATAGCGGGAGAAGCTCCTACAATGAGCAGTTCTTC. The V gene is TRBV19, the J gene TRBJ2-1; 9 nucleotides agree with TRBD2. Germline V gives CDR1 LNHDA, CDR2 SQIVND (reference sequence). The trim removed 2 bases at V and 0 bases at J, leaving 5 bases unmatched. This CDR3 is built from 17 residues.

The chain uses TRBV5-5 and TRBJ1-6; possibly TRBD1 for D (6 bases). The V end was cut by 3 bases, the J end by 13 bases, with 14 bases between. Germline CDR1 SGHKS, CDR2 YYEKEE (reference sequence). There are 13 residues in the CDR3. The CDR3 bases are TGTGCCAGCAGCTCCCACAGGGAAACGCCCCTCCACTTT. It translates to CASSSHRETPLHF.

The CDR3 bases are TGCAGCGTTGAAGGGGGACAGGGGAAGACAGATACGCAGTATTTT. Residues: CSVEGGQGKTDTQYF. This chain connects TRBV29-1 to TRBJ2-3; TRBD1 matches 10 bases. With V trimmed by 1 base and J by 3 bases, 4 bases remained unmatched. The CDR3 extends over 15 amino acids. Germline V CDR1 and CDR2: SQVTM, ANQGSEA.

The CDR3 DNA sequence: TGTGCCAGCAGCGTCGGGACAGGGTCGCACGAGCAGTACTTC. Translation gives CASSVGTGSHEQYF. This sequence joins TRBV7-9 and TRBJ2-7, with 9 bases matching TRBD1. V was pared by 5 bases and J by 5 bases, with 7 bases of the junction left unmatched. The CDR3 extends over 14 amino acids. Germline V gene lookup returns CDR1 SEHNR and CDR2 FQNEAQ (reference sequence).

The CDR3 DNA sequence: TGTGCCAGCAGCTACCTACAGGGCGTCTTGAACACTGAAGCTTTCTTT. Translated: CASSYLQGVLNTEAFF. This chain connects TRBV14 to TRBJ1-1; weak D call: TRBD1 (6 bases). V gave up 5 bases and J gave up 0 bases, with 16 bases separating them. Germline V CDR1 and CDR2: SGHDN, FVKESK. The CDR3 length is 16 residues.

This chain joins TRBV5-1 and TRBJ2-3; 12 bases align to TRBD2. The CDR3 has 19 amino acids. The junction had 10 bases not matched to a gene; V was cut back by 0 bases and J by 2 bases. The germline CDR1 and CDR2 sequences are SGHRS and YFSETQ. CDR3 DNA: TGCGCCAGCAGCTTGGGCCTGCGACTAGCGGGAGAAGCCACAGATACGCAGTATTTT. Amino acid sequence: CASSLGLRLAGEATDTQYF.

The rearrangement links TRBV30 to TRBJ1-1, with D uncertain. The CDR3 loop spans 13 amino acids. Germline V gene lookup returns CDR1 GTSNPN and CDR2 SVGIG (reference sequence). Trimming left V 5 bases short and J 1 base short, with 11 bases between. Written as DNA, the CDR3 is TGTGCCTGGCGCAAATACAAGAACACTGAAGCTTTCTTT. As protein: CAWRKYKNTEAFF.

A few counts support this clone. J is TRBJ2-7 and V is TRBV27; the D gene is possibly TRBD2 (5 bases). V lost 3 bases and J 6 bases, leaving 12 bases between the germline ends. CDR3 length: 13 amino acids. Germline V lookup: CDR1 MNHEY, CDR2 SMNVEV (reference sequence). Here the CDR3 reads CASSLSRGREQYF. The CDR3 DNA reads TGTGCCAGCAGTTTGAGTCGAGGGCGCGAGCAGTACTTC.

The chain couples TRBV14 to TRBJ2-7; 7 positions match TRBD1. CDR1 and CDR2 from the germline V gene are SGHDN and FVKESK. Germline trimming cut 5 bases from V and 2 bases from J; bases unmatched to any gene: 12. CDR3 length equals 16 residues. As DNA, the CDR3 is TGTGCCAGCAGCAATTACAGGGGATCTGGTACCTACGAGCAGTACTTC. Protein: CASSNYRGSGTYEQYF.

In DNA form, the CDR3 reads TGTGCCAGCAGTTTATCGCGGACTAGCGGAGACAATGAGCAGTTCTTC. Its translation is CASSLSRTSGDNEQFF. This chain links TRBV27 with TRBJ2-1, with 10 bases fitting TRBD2. CDR1 is MNHEY, CDR2 SMNVEV, per germline (reference sequence). Trimming cost V 0 bases and J 5 bases; bases outside gene matches: 4. The CDR3 spans 16 residues.

CDR3 coding DNA: TGCGCCAGCAGCGGGACAGGGGAATTTACTGAAGCTTTCTTT. As protein: CASSGTGEFTEAFF. The chain couples TRBV5-1 to TRBJ1-1; 10 positions match TRBD1. Germline V gene data show CDR1 as SGHRS and CDR2 as YFSETQ. The CDR3 length is 14 residues. V was pared by 4 bases and J by 5 bases, with 5 bases of the junction left unmatched.

This chain joins TRBV4-3 and TRBJ2-7; no clear D gene. The CDR3 loop spans 15 amino acids. V lost 1 base, J lost 7 bases, and 17 bases lay in between. Germline CDR1 and CDR2: LGHNA and YSLEER. CDR3 bases: TGCGCCAGCAGCCAAGGAGTGACTCCCCGTGAGGAGCAGTACTTC. Its protein is CASSQGVTPREEQYF.

This chain links TRBV29-1 with TRBJ2-7, with D perhaps TRBD1 (6 bases). The germline CDR1 and CDR2 sequences are SQVTM and ANQGSEA. The CDR3 loop spans 13 amino acids. V lost 2 bases to trimming and J lost 4 bases, with 12 bases between them. This CDR3 reads CSVEKSQGYEQYF. Here the CDR3 DNA reads TGCAGCGTTGAAAAATCACAGGGATACGAGCAGTACTTC.

The rearrangement links TRBV13 to TRBJ2-1; possibly TRBD2 for D (6 bases). Trimming left V 4 bases short and J 2 bases short, with 15 bases between. In germline, CDR1 is PRHDT, CDR2 FYEKMQ (reference sequence). The CDR3 sequence is 16 residues long. CDR3 coding DNA: TGTGCCAGCAGCTATTTCGGGGGAGCCACCTACAATGAGCAGTTCTTC. Residues: CASSYFGGATYNEQFF.

This clone was seen a handful of times. The V gene is TRBV9, the J gene TRBJ2-6; D not certain. The CDR3 contains 16 residues. CDR1 is SGDLS, CDR2 YYNGEE, per germline. The ends were cut back, 1 base at V and 1 base at J, with 9 bases in the middle. CDR3 nucleotides: TGTGCCAGCAGCGTAACAGCAGGTTCTGGGGCCAACGTCCTGACTTTC. It yields the protein CASSVTAGSGANVLTF.

J is TRBJ1-2 and V is TRBV4-2; no reliable D call. CDR3 length: 15 amino acids. Trimming stripped 0 bases from V and 1 base from J, with 9 bases between. Germline V gene lookup returns CDR1 LGHNA and CDR2 YNFKEQ. CDR3 loop: CASSQDQYSNYGYTF. In nucleotides, the CDR3 is TGTGCCAGCAGCCAAGATCAATACAGTAACTATGGCTACACCTTC.